Presented here are 4 T cell receptor beta chains from one specimen sequenced in a study of T-cell reconstitution after alpha-beta-depleted transplantation in children. Construction of the TCRbeta library involved unique molecular identifiers. TCRdb reanalysed the PCR reads using MiXCR and keeps one entry per CDR3 protein. The sample holds about 640,000 distinct CDR3 sequences, approximately 16% seen once. The sample was PBMCs from the stem cell graft donor, taken from the stem cell graft. The source is a human donor who donated a stem cell graft to a child with acute myeloid leukemia.

There are many counts of this clonotype. This chain links TRBV9 with TRBJ2-7; unclear D gene. The CDR3 runs 13 residues. V gave up 0 bases and J gave up 5 bases, with 9 bases separating them. CDR1 is SGDLS and CDR2 is YYNGEE in the germline V gene. The CDR3 spells CASSVGPTHEQYF. The DNA of the CDR3 is TGTGCCAGCAGCGTAGGGCCAACTCACGAGCAGTACTTC.

Comments on this clonotype: One end of the junction does not line up with germline, which may come from a read error. The chain couples TRBV24-1 to TRBJ1-2, with unresolved D. Germline V CDR1 and CDR2: KGHDR, SFDVKD. CDR3 length: 14 amino acids. The CDR3 sequence is CATSDFDTSYGFTF. CDR3 DNA: TGTGCCACCAGTGATTTTGACACGTCGTATGGCTTCACCTTC.

The CDR3 loop is CASSTSGETYEQYF. CDR3 DNA sequence: TGCGCCAGCAGCACTTCCGGGGAGACCTACGAGCAGTACTTC. J is TRBJ2-7 and V is TRBV5-1, with D possibly matching TRBD2 (5 bases). V lost 4 bases and J lost 2, with 13 bases in between. CDR3 length: 14 amino acids. Germline V gene lookup returns CDR1 SGHRS and CDR2 YFSETQ.

Many counts were recorded for this clonotype. The chain is built from TRBV20-1 and TRBJ2-1; D is undetermined. This CDR3 comprises 12 residues. Trimming stripped 1 base from V and 6 bases from J, with 7 bases between. Germline V gives CDR1 DFQATT, CDR2 SNEGSKA (reference sequence). The CDR3 is CSARGPFNEQFF. The CDR3 coding sequence is TGCAGTGCTAGAGGACCTTTCAATGAGCAGTTCTTC.